The 29 T cell receptor beta chains given below trace back to one sample, sequenced in a study of long-term antiretroviral therapy in people with HIV. The assay used was immunoSEQ (version v3.0), run at survey level. Assay: immunoSEQ multiplex PCR; the TCRdb copy retains only in-frame clones and omits some. Among just over 35,000 clones listed, approximately 94% were seen once. Sequencing used unsorted PBMCs, obtained 4.1 years after starting antiretroviral therapy. The source is a woman between 45 and 60 years old with HIV.

V is TRBV7-9 and J is TRBJ1-1, with D perhaps matching TRBD1 (6 bases). Trimming took 6 bases from V and 6 from J, leaving 20 bases between them. The CDR3 has 15 amino acids. Germline assignment: CDR1 SEHNR and CDR2 FQNEAQ (reference sequence). The chain's CDR3 is CASSLSETGRAEAFF. CDR3 sequence (DNA): TGTGCCAGCAGTTTATCGGAGACAGGACGTGCTGAAGCTTTCTTT.

The CDR3 DNA follows: TGTGCCAGCAGCCCGTCCCCCTACGGGAAGGACTATAATTCACCCCTCCACTTT. Residues: CASSPSPYGKDYNSPLHF. The V call is TRBV14, the J call TRBJ1-6; D ambiguous. Germline assignment: CDR1 SGHDN and CDR2 FVKESK. Trimming took 4 bases from V and 3 from J, leaving 19 bases between them. There are 18 residues in the CDR3.

In its sample, this clone was seen a few times. The chain links TRBV30 to TRBJ2-3, with 12 positions matching TRBD2. Unmatched junction bases numbered 6, after V lost 2 bases and J lost 3 bases. This CDR3 contains 16 residues. CDR1 and CDR2 (germline): GTSNPN, SVGIG (reference sequence). CDR3 coding DNA: TGTGCCTGGAGTCATCTAGCGGGGGGGCCAACAGATACGCAGTATTTT. Translated, it gives CAWSHLAGGPTDTQYF.

V is TRBV30 and J is TRBJ1-1; TRBD1 agrees at 7 bases. Trimming at V came to 2 bases and at J to 0 bases, leaving 6 bases not matched to a gene. The CDR3 is 15 amino acids. In germline, CDR1 is GTSNPN, CDR2 SVGIG (reference sequence). This chain's CDR3 is CAWSPRTGMNTEAFF. The DNA for the CDR3 is TGTGCCTGGAGTCCCCGGACAGGTATGAACACTGAAGCTTTCTTT.

The chain employs TRBV5-1 and TRBJ2-2; TRBD1 matches at 8 bases. CDR1 is SGHRS, CDR2 YFSETQ, per germline. V was pared by 6 bases and J by 0 bases, with 4 bases of the junction left unmatched. The CDR3 contains 15 residues. This CDR3 is CASINRGANTGELFF. CDR3 nucleotides: TGCGCCAGCATCAACAGGGGGGCGAACACCGGGGAGCTGTTTTTT.

CDR3 protein: CASSFQGSDGYTF. As DNA, the CDR3 is TGTGCCAGCAGCTTTCAGGGCTCCGATGGCTACACCTTC. The rearrangement joins TRBV7-9 to TRBJ1-2; perhaps TRBD1 as D (5 bases). The V and J ends lost 3 bases and 6 bases respectively, with 11 bases between them. CDR1 and CDR2 (germline): SEHNR, FQNEAQ (reference sequence). CDR3 length equals 13 residues.

This clone was detected a few times. The rearrangement joins TRBV21-1 to TRBJ2-5; TRBD1, the table's D call, lacks a check against the DNA. TRBV21-1 is listed as a pseudogene. The CDR3 has 18 residues. The CDR3 DNA sequence: TGTGCCAGCAGCAACAAGGGGCTCCTACACAGGGCCCTGGAGACCCAGTACTTC. Translated, it gives CASSNKGLLHRALETQYF.

This chain uses TRBV4-1 with TRBJ1-3; 7 positions match TRBD1. The CDR3 runs 16 residues. Germline V gene sequence: CDR1 MGHRA, CDR2 YSYEKL. V trimming: 4 bases; J trimming: 4 bases; junction bases outside the gene matches: 10. CDR3 loop: CASSPDPRGGGNTIYF. The CDR3 coding sequence is TGCGCCAGCAGCCCTGATCCCAGGGGGGGCGGAAACACCATATATTTT.

This chain uses TRBV7-2 with TRBJ2-5; D is undetermined. V was pared by 5 bases and J by 7 bases, with 20 bases between. Germline V CDR1 and CDR2: SGHTA, FQGNSA. This CDR3 has 15 amino acids. The CDR3 reads CASSNPPEQIGTQYF. DNA of the CDR3: TGTGCCAGCAGCAACCCCCCGGAACAGATAGGGACCCAGTACTTC.

V and J are TRBV5-6 and TRBJ2-5; 7 positions match TRBD2. In germline, CDR1 is SGHDT, CDR2 YYEEEE. J lost 2 bases, V lost 0 bases, and 7 bases had no gene match. The CDR3 has 16 amino acids. The CDR3 coding sequence is TGTGCCAGCAGCTTGGGGACTAGAATCGGTCAAGAGACCCAGTACTTC. This codes for CASSLGTRIGQETQYF.

This sequence joins TRBV7-3 and TRBJ1-1; 9 bases agree with TRBD1. The germline gives CDR1 SGHTA, CDR2 FQGTGA. The length of the CDR3 is 14 residues. V trimming: 5 bases; J trimming: 3 bases; junction bases outside the gene matches: 4. The CDR3 nucleotides are TGTGCCAGCAGCAAGACAGGGGGTGACACTGAAGCTTTCTTT. Amino acid sequence: CASSKTGGDTEAFF.

V usage is TRBV27 and J usage is TRBJ1-1, with D unclear. V was trimmed by 6 bases and J by 1 base, leaving 6 bases between them. The CDR3 length is 12 residues. In germline, CDR1 is MNHEY, CDR2 SMNVEV (reference sequence). This chain's CDR3 is CASRTGNTEAFF. CDR3 in DNA: TGTGCCAGCAGGACGGGGAACACTGAAGCTTTCTTT.

The rearrangement links TRBV2 to TRBJ2-7; D uncertain. The V end was cut by 4 bases, the J end by 3 bases, with 7 bases between. The germline V gene has CDR1 SNHLY and CDR2 FYNNEI. The CDR3 has 12 residues. The DNA for the CDR3 is TGTGCCAGCAGTGGGGATAGCTACGAGCAGTACTTC. Protein: CASSGDSYEQYF.

The chain combines TRBV11-2 with TRBJ1-6, with a weak D call TRBD1 (5 bases). This CDR3 contains 16 residues. The germline gives CDR1 SGHAT, CDR2 FQNNGV. V gave up 4 bases and J gave up 5 bases, with 15 bases separating them. CDR3 in amino acids: CASSSVGRGNNSPLHF. CDR3 sequence (DNA): TGTGCCAGCAGCTCGGTTGGTCGGGGCAATAATTCACCCCTCCACTTT.

The V and J genes are TRBV6-5 and TRBJ1-2; the match to TRBD1 covers 7 bases. The CDR3 sequence is 13 residues long. The trim removed 6 bases at V and 5 bases at J, leaving 6 bases unmatched. Germline-derived CDR1 and CDR2 are MNHEY and SVGAGI. The DNA of the CDR3 is TGTGCCAGCAGCCTGGGACAGAGATATGGCTACACCTTC. This codes for CASSLGQRYGYTF.

The table lists this clone with a few counts. The chain links TRBV10-3 to TRBJ2-7, with D maybe TRBD1 (5 bases). Trimming took 8 bases from V and 0 from J, leaving 11 bases between them. The CDR3 has 13 residues. Germline loops: CDR1 ENHRY, CDR2 SYGVKD. The CDR3 nucleotides are TGTGCCATCCGGAGCAGGGTCTCCTACGAGCAGTACTTC. It encodes CAIRSRVSYEQYF.

This clone was detected once. The chain has TRBV5-6 and TRBJ1-3; 7 bases map to TRBD1. The CDR3 is 17 amino acids. The V gene's germline CDR1 is SGHDT and CDR2 YYEEEE. Germline trimming cut 1 base from V and 0 bases from J; bases unmatched to any gene: 7. DNA for the CDR3: TGTGCCAGCAGCTTGAGGACAGGAATGATCTCTGGAAACACCATATATTTT. It encodes CASSLRTGMISGNTIYF.

The chain has TRBV30 and TRBJ1-2; D is unclear. Trimming pared 2 bases from V and 4 bases from J, leaving 11 bases between. The CDR3 runs to 13 residues. Germline values: CDR1 GTSNPN, CDR2 SVGIG (reference sequence). The CDR3 loop is CAWSPTVFYGYTF. The CDR3 DNA sequence: TGTGCCTGGAGTCCGACTGTGTTCTATGGCTACACCTTC.

V is TRBV21-1 and J is TRBJ2-5; the table's D gene call, TRBD1, was not cross checked with the DNA. TRBV21-1 is tagged as a pseudogene. The length of the CDR3 is 18 residues. Here the CDR3 DNA reads TGTGCCAGCAGCAAATGCCTAGACAAACCGGGACAGGGGGAGACCCAGTACTTC. Amino acid sequence: CASSKCLDKPGQGETQYF.

The V call is TRBV7-3, the J call TRBJ2-1; 8 bases agree with TRBD2. Trimming at V came to 2 bases and at J to 5 bases, leaving 2 bases not matched to a gene. Germline lookup yields CDR1 SGHTA and CDR2 FQGTGA. The CDR3 runs 14 residues. The CDR3 protein is CASSLAGGHNEQFF. CDR3 DNA sequence: TGTGCCAGCAGCTTAGCGGGGGGACACAATGAGCAGTTCTTC.

This rearrangement joins TRBV12-5 to TRBJ2-7, with D possibly being TRBD2 (7 bases). V was shortened by 4 bases and J by 4 bases, with 20 bases between the two germline ends. The CDR3 has 16 amino acids. Germline V gene sequence: CDR1 LGHNT, CDR2 FRNRAP. CDR3 sequence reads: CASGSPGGAGVYEQYF. CDR3 DNA: TGTGCTAGTGGTTCCCCTGGGGGGGCGGGGGTTTACGAGCAGTACTTC.

J is TRBJ2-5 and V is TRBV29-1, with 9 bases identical to TRBD1. Germline V CDR1 and CDR2: SQVTM, ANQGSEA. CDR3 length: 13 residues. Trimming cost V 6 bases and J 5 bases; bases outside gene matches: 7. CDR3 in amino acids: CSVRDRVGETQYF. The CDR3 coding sequence is TGCAGCGTGAGGGACAGGGTCGGGGAGACCCAGTACTTC. Using reference TRBV29-1 and TRBJ2-5 for the parts outside the CDR3, the full variable domain is SAVISQKPSRDICQRGTSLTIQCQVDSQVTMMFWYRQQPGQSLTLIATANQGSEATYESGFVIDKFPISRPNLTFSTLTVSNMSPEDSSIYLCSVRDRVGETQYFGPGTRLLVL.

The chain carries TRBV7-2 and TRBJ2-1, with TRBD1 matching 11 bases. Germline CDR1 and CDR2: SGHTA and FQGNSA. The CDR3 consists of 17 residues. J gave up 6 bases and V 3 bases, and 10 bases lay outside the gene matches. The CDR3 DNA follows: TGTGCCAGCAGCTTCCCTATCGGACAGGGGGCTGGCAATGAGCAGTTCTTC. This translates into CASSFPIGQGAGNEQFF.

This clone has a single count. V usage is TRBV5-5 and J usage is TRBJ1-6; no reliable D call. V gave up 2 bases and J gave up 0 bases, with 9 bases separating them. The germline V gene has CDR1 SGHKS and CDR2 YYEKEE (reference sequence). The CDR3 has 16 residues. Written as DNA, the CDR3 is TGTGCCAGCAGCTTTTTAGCGAGCTCCTATAATTCACCCCTCCACTTT. Residues: CASSFLASSYNSPLHF.

This chain joins TRBV20-1 and TRBJ2-5; D uncertain. CDR1 DFQATT and CDR2 SNEGSKA come from the germline V gene (reference sequence). The CDR3 has 11 residues. The V end lost 3 bases, the J end lost 4 bases, and 6 bases lay between the germline ends. CDR3 amino acids: CSASWGETQYF. In DNA form, the CDR3 reads TGCAGTGCTAGTTGGGGAGAGACCCAGTACTTC.

The V call is TRBV10-3, the J call TRBJ2-7; a possible D gene is TRBD2 (5 bases). The ends were cut back, 0 bases at V and 2 bases at J, with 14 bases in the middle. The germline V gene encodes CDR1 ENHRY and CDR2 SYGVKD. The CDR3 sequence is 16 residues long. The CDR3 region has the DNA TGTGCCATCAGTGAGTCTAACGGGGAAATACCCTACGAGCAGTACTTC. It specifies CAISESNGEIPYEQYF.

A single count supports this clone. J is TRBJ1-5 and V is TRBV7-9, with D maybe TRBD1 (6 bases). Between the trimmed V and J ends, which lost 5 bases and 6 bases, there was a span of 20 bases. CDR1 is SEHNR and CDR2 is FQNEAQ in the germline V gene (reference sequence). The CDR3 covers 16 residues. The CDR3, as DNA: TGTGCCAGCAGCAGCGGTGGGGGGCGTAAAAGTCAGCCCCAGCATTTT. This codes for CASSSGGGRKSQPQHF.

The chain uses TRBV4-1 and TRBJ2-7; D might be TRBD1 (6 bases). Germline CDR1 is MGHRA and CDR2 is YSYEKL. This CDR3 is built from 16 residues. Between the trimmed V and J ends, which lost 2 bases and 1 base, there was a span of 15 bases. CDR3 amino acids: CASSQWPQGQSYEQYF. The CDR3 region has the DNA TGCGCCAGCAGCCAATGGCCCCAGGGGCAGTCCTACGAGCAGTACTTC.

J is TRBJ2-3 and V is TRBV11-2; D may match TRBD1 or TRBD2 (6 bases each). The CDR3 has 11 residues. V lost 5 bases and J lost 10, with 10 bases in between. Germline V gene lookup returns CDR1 SGHAT and CDR2 FQNNGV. The chain's CDR3 is CASSPEGAQYF. DNA for the CDR3: TGTGCCAGCAGCCCGGAGGGGGCGCAGTATTTT.